This T cell receptor beta chain was sequenced during a study of blood T cell repertoires in COVID-19 (dated by TCRdb to the early 2020s). For the wider study: The collaborator samples originated in the United States, Italy and Spain and spanned the acute and convalescent phases of COVID-19. The prospective study material was composed of cDNA or gDNA derived from T cells, B-cell-depleted T cells, or PBMCs. Subjects who had been exposed to COVID-19, were actively infected with it, or had recovered from it provided the deeply sampled blood TCRbeta repertoires that made up the dataset. The repertoires were made available in a free public database intended to serve as a resource for research on the immune response to SARS-CoV-2. Samples were obtained from the ongoing ImmuneRACE study (first 160 participants) and from over a thousand subjects provided by 6 global collaborators. Sample metadata almost always included a de-identified subject ID, COVID-19 status, age in years and sex. Where HLA class I and class II types were available, the types were taken from metadata supplied by the sample provider, not from assay-based typing.

Broader findings and caveats from the paper: Clinical and demographic metadata were provided uncurated, with the amount varying by source and participant.

About this clone: What antigen it recognizes has not been identified. Base quality data are lacking; no much larger clone is found one base away.

The immunoSEQ Assay, a bias-controlled multiplex PCR, was used to amplify TCRbeta CDR3 regions from genomic DNA. From the authors' description of their analysis: The number of nucleated cells in each sample was estimated by amplification of reference gene primers within the assay. To quantify the absolute abundance of each unique TCRbeta CDR3 rearrangement, sequence reads were collapsed and filtered. For each sample, productive Simpson clonality was calculated as the square root of Simpson's diversity index over productive rearrangements. TCRdb stores this immuneACCESS table with in-frame sequences only. Part of the clones is absent; in the studies checked, under half of the shortfall reflects unresolved V genes, and no reason is known for the rest. V and J calls and clone size come straight from that table; D and trimming were deduced from the DNA. The sample table shows some 400,000 clones, and roughly 77% are seen once. More than 0.95% of the sample lies in the top ten.

Whole blood was collected in K2EDTA tubes by collaborating institutions according to the institutions' own protocols. For TCRbeta analysis, collaborator samples were shipped as frozen whole blood, as isolated PBMCs, or as DNA extracted from either sample type. V is pruned by 3 bases and J by 1 base, leaving 9 bases of the junction without a gene match. CDR1 and CDR2 are drawn from the germline V gene (reference sequence): SGHNT, YYREEE. Taken from cysteine to phenylalanine, the CDR3 has 16 residues. Only the CDR3 DNA stays, 48 bases, in frame from base 1. The receptor was isolated from a human donor with acute or convalescent COVID-19. The donor label of this sample is uncertain. The sequence is built from TRBV5-4 and TRBJ1-2; TRBD1 matches 7 bases in the middle. The specimen was peripheral blood. The CDR3 loop reads CASSSPRTGLNYGYTF. The DNA is as follows: TGTGCCAGCAGCTCCCCCCGGACAGGACTTAACTATGGCTACACCTTC.